Sequencing of this T cell receptor beta chain was carried out in a study of blood T cells in healthy people across ages. V was trimmed by 3 bases and J by 4 bases, leaving 12 bases between them. This CDR3 has 14 residues. Germline assignment: CDR1 MGHRA and CDR2 YSYEKL. The people who gave samples were healthy Caucasians from Russia, aged roughly 6 to 100. A sample-barcoded 5' primer and a J-beta primer mix were used in a second PCR of roughly 6 to 12 cycles. TCRdb ran MiXCR on the 5' RACE reads and lists one entry per CDR3 protein. The sample has around 650,000 distinct CDR3 sequences, roughly 32% seen once.

The V and J genes are TRBV4-1 and TRBJ1-2; D gene unclear. The sequenced sample was blood. This TCR was recovered from a woman of 80 years or more in good health. The CDR3 region has the DNA TGCGCCAGCAGCCAGGAAACCGGAACCTATGGCTACACCTTC. This sequence encodes CASSQETGTYGYTF.